These 10 T cell receptor beta chains were all obtained from the same sample, sequenced in a study of blood T cell repertoires in COVID-19. Clones were read by immunoSEQ multiplex PCR, and TCRdb kept only the in-frame ones, dropping some. The sample holds about 280,000 clones, roughly 85% seen once. Sequencing was performed on peripheral blood. The receptors derive from a man aged 50 to 60 with active or convalescent COVID-19.

This chain connects TRBV2 to TRBJ2-6, with 8 bases fitting TRBD1. CDR3 length: 15 amino acids. Unmatched junction bases numbered 4, after V lost 7 bases and J lost 2 bases. Germline V lookup: CDR1 SNHLY, CDR2 FYNNEI. The CDR3 loop is CASTPDRAGANVLTF. CDR3 nucleotide sequence: TGTGCCAGCACCCCGGACAGGGCTGGGGCCAACGTCCTGACTTTC.

This clone came up once. The chain joins TRBV4-1 to TRBJ2-7; the D gene is possibly TRBD2 (6 bases). The germline V gene has CDR1 MGHRA and CDR2 YSYEKL. This CDR3 comprises 16 residues. With 2 bases removed from V and 7 bases from J, the gap between germline ends came to 21 bases. The CDR3 nucleotides are TGCGCCAGCAGCCAACGCCCGACATCGGAGGGGCAGGAGCAGTACTTC. Encoded protein: CASSQRPTSEGQEQYF.

The CDR3 reads CASSQGAYEQYF. The CDR3 DNA reads as TGTGCCAGCAGCCAAGGCGCCTACGAGCAGTACTTC. V usage is TRBV3-1 (or the pseudogene TRBV3-2) and J usage is TRBJ2-7, with unresolved D. The CDR3 has 12 residues. Germline values: CDR1 LGHDT, CDR2 YNNKEL (reference sequence). V was trimmed by 1 base and J by 2 bases, leaving 3 bases between them.

The chain is built from TRBV20-1 and TRBJ2-7; the match to TRBD2 covers 7 bases. Germline values: CDR1 DFQATT, CDR2 SNEGSKA (reference sequence). V trimming: 3 bases; J trimming: 0 bases; junction bases outside the gene matches: 2. The CDR3 is 13 residues long. CDR3 sequence (DNA): TGCAGTGCTAGTGGGACTATCTCCTACGAGCAGTACTTC. This sequence encodes CSASGTISYEQYF.

The chain has TRBV4-2 and TRBJ1-2; maybe TRBD1 (6 bases). V lost 0 bases and J 5 bases, leaving 10 bases between the germline ends. Germline loops: CDR1 LGHNA, CDR2 YNFKEQ. This CDR3 contains 14 residues. CDR3 loop: CASSQDEGDYGYTF. CDR3 nucleotides: TGTGCCAGCAGCCAAGATGAGGGGGATTATGGCTACACCTTC.

Remarks on this clone: The sample has other DNA sequences that encode this CDR3 too. This chain uses TRBV19 with TRBJ1-1, with D perhaps TRBD1 (5 bases). This CDR3 spans 14 amino acids. Germline V CDR1 and CDR2: LNHDA, SQIVND (reference sequence). V was shortened by 3 bases and J by 1 base, with 9 bases between the two germline ends. The chain's CDR3 is CASSIGQGNTEAFF. The DNA of the CDR3 is TGTGCCAGTAGTATCGGGCAGGGGAACACTGAAGCTTTCTTT.

This clone has just one count. The chain recombines TRBV28 with TRBJ2-7, with TRBD2 matching over 11 bases. The trim removed 5 bases at V and 0 bases at J, leaving 6 bases unmatched. The CDR3 is 16 amino acids. CDR1 MDHEN and CDR2 SYDVKM come from the germline V gene. The CDR3 here is CASSTPGLADSYEQYF. The CDR3 DNA sequence: TGTGCCAGCAGTACCCCGGGACTAGCGGACTCCTACGAGCAGTACTTC.

The chain recombines TRBV6-2 or TRBV6-3 with TRBJ2-3, with 9 bases aligning to TRBD2. Germline V gene data show CDR1 as MNHEY and CDR2 as SVGEGT. V shed 4 bases, J shed 2 bases, and the junction held 7 bases outside the gene matches. CDR3 length equals 16 residues. The CDR3 DNA follows: TGTGCCAGCAGTTTTAGCGGGAGCGACTACACAGATACGCAGTATTTT. This codes for CASSFSGSDYTDTQYF.

CDR3: CASSPGGRATKNIQYF. In DNA, the CDR3 is TGTGCCAGCAGTCCAGGGGGGCGGGCAACCAAAAACATTCAGTACTTC. The chain has TRBV4-2 and TRBJ2-4; a possible D gene is TRBD1 (7 bases). The length of the CDR3 is 16 residues. V dropped 6 bases and J dropped 2 bases, with 17 bases sitting between them. From germline, CDR1 is LGHNA and CDR2 YNFKEQ.

V is TRBV19 and J is TRBJ1-2; the match to TRBD1 covers 8 bases. J lost 8 bases, V lost 10 bases, and 15 bases had no gene match. This CDR3 comprises 14 residues. Germline loops: CDR1 LNHDA, CDR2 SQIVND (reference sequence). CDR3 sequence (DNA): TGTGCCACCCACGGGACAGGCTTTTTGGGAGGCTACACCTTC. Protein: CATHGTGFLGGYTF.